This passage covers 12 T cell receptor beta chains from one sample sequenced in a study of cytomegalovirus exposure and HLA in healthy donors. A multiplex PCR was run with 60 Vbeta primers and 13 Jbeta primers. Sequenced by immunoSEQ multiplex PCR; TCRdb stores in-frame clones only, minus some. The sample includes 120,000 or so clones, 8% to 11% of them seen just once. The specimen was PBMCs. Receptor source: a young woman in good health and CMV-seropositive.

The gene calls are TRBV7-2 and TRBJ2-7, with D possibly matching TRBD1 (6 bases). V lost 4 bases, J lost 4 bases, and 8 bases lay in between. The CDR3 totals 12 residues. Looked up from germline, CDR1 is SGHTA and CDR2 is FQGNSA. The CDR3 nucleotides read TGTGCCAGCAGCTCAACAGGGTACGAGCAGTACTTC. Its translation: CASSSTGYEQYF.

This clone showed up just a few times. V gene TRBV27 combines with J gene TRBJ1-1, with 9 bases that match TRBD1. This CDR3 comprises 13 residues. Trimming took 8 bases from V and 11 from J; bases not matched to a gene: 12. Germline V gene lookup returns CDR1 MNHEY and CDR2 SMNVEV (reference sequence). The CDR3 reads CASRFGTGFQAFF. Here the CDR3 DNA reads TGTGCCAGCCGGTTCGGGACAGGGTTTCAGGCTTTCTTT.

This clone was detected only a few times. This sequence joins TRBV4-1 and TRBJ2-1; TRBD2 matches at 15 bases. The CDR3 length is 15 residues. Germline CDR1 is MGHRA and CDR2 is YSYEKL. Germline trimming cut 4 bases from V and 9 bases from J; bases unmatched to any gene: 4. The CDR3 protein is CASSLGLAGGGEQFF. CDR3 DNA: TGCGCCAGCAGCCTGGGACTAGCGGGAGGTGGTGAGCAGTTCTTC.

This clone turned up a few times. The sample carries other DNA sequences with the same CDR3. The rearrangement joins TRBV6-5 to TRBJ2-1; D remains unclear. This CDR3 contains 14 residues. Trimming left V 0 bases short and J 4 bases short, with 7 bases between. In germline, CDR1 is MNHEY, CDR2 SVGAGI. Here the CDR3 DNA reads TGTGCCAGCAGTTACTCGAACCTATACAATGAGCAGTTCTTC. Translated, it gives CASSYSNLYNEQFF.

This clone was detected only a few times. The J gene is TRBJ2-2, the V gene TRBV6-4; 11 nucleotides line up with TRBD2. Looked up from germline, CDR1 is MRHNA and CDR2 is SNTAGT. Trimming at V came to 0 bases and at J to 6 bases, leaving 6 bases not matched to a gene. This CDR3 is 17 amino acids long. The CDR3 DNA follows: TGTGCCAGCAGTGACTCTTTAGCGGGAGGGCCTCCCGGGGAGCTGTTTTTT. It specifies CASSDSLAGGPPGELFF.

In this sample, this clone turned up a few times. The V gene is TRBV6-1, the J gene TRBJ1-5, with TRBD1 identical over 10 bases. Per the germline V gene, CDR1 is MNHNS and CDR2 is SASEGT. V shed 2 bases and J 7 bases; nucleotides not matched to a gene: 8. The CDR3 has 16 amino acids. The CDR3 DNA is TGTGCCAGCAGTGAATCAGTGACAGGGGGCGGGCAGCCCCAGCATTTT. This translates into CASSESVTGGGQPQHF.

This clone was picked up a small number of times. The V call is TRBV9, the J call TRBJ1-2; tentatively, D is TRBD1 (6 bases). CDR3 length: 16 amino acids. The V end was cut by 0 bases, the J end by 1 base, with 13 bases between. Looked up from germline, CDR1 is SGDLS and CDR2 is YYNGEE. The CDR3, as DNA: TGTGCCAGCAGCGTAGGTTGGGCAGGGGATAACTATGGCTACACCTTC. Protein: CASSVGWAGDNYGYTF.

The sample holds a few counts of this clone. The chain combines TRBV11-2 with TRBJ2-7; D remains ambiguous. This CDR3 contains 12 residues. CDR1 is SGHAT, CDR2 FQNNGV, per germline. Trimming stripped 1 base from V and 6 bases from J, with 7 bases between. CDR3 region: CASSLGASEQYF. In DNA form, the CDR3 reads TGTGCCAGCAGCTTAGGGGCCAGCGAGCAGTACTTC.

For the CDR3, the DNA is TGCGCCAGCAGCTTGGCCAACCTAGCGGGAGTAAACATTCAGTACTTC. Its translation: CASSLANLAGVNIQYF. The V call is TRBV5-1, the J call TRBJ2-4, with 10 nucleotides matching TRBD2. J was trimmed by 6 bases and V by 0 bases; bases with no gene match: 6. The CDR3 loop spans 16 amino acids. Germline V gene lookup returns CDR1 SGHRS and CDR2 YFSETQ.

This clone has more than one count but fewer than ten. The chain employs TRBV5-1 and TRBJ2-2; TRBD1 aligns across 7 bases. The CDR3 is 14 amino acids. Per the germline V gene, CDR1 is SGHRS and CDR2 is YFSETQ. Trimming removed 4 bases from V and 3 bases from J; junction bases left unmatched: 3. The CDR3 reads CASSQGQYTGELFF. The CDR3 nucleotides are TGCGCCAGCAGCCAGGGACAGTACACCGGGGAGCTGTTTTTT.

Note on this clone: The junction does not match germline at one end; this may be a read error. In DNA form, the CDR3 reads TGTGCCAGCAGGGAACTAGGGACAGCCCCTTCCTTC. Its translation is CASRELGTAPSF. The rearrangement uses TRBV6-6 and TRBJ1-2; 7 nucleotides match TRBD1. The CDR3 sequence is 12 residues long. Germline V gene data show CDR1 as MNHNY and CDR2 as SVGAGI (reference sequence).

The CDR3 spells CASSEFGTGNTGELFF. In DNA, the CDR3 is TGTGCCAGCAGTGAATTTGGGACAGGGAACACCGGGGAGCTGTTTTTT. The rearrangement links TRBV25-1 to TRBJ2-2, with 8 bases aligning to TRBD1. The germline V gene encodes CDR1 MGHDK and CDR2 SYGVNS. V dropped 1 base and J dropped 1; count of bases not matched to a gene: 2. The CDR3 sequence is 16 residues long.